This T cell receptor beta chain was captured by sequencing in a study of T cells in Graves' hyperthyroidism and ophthalmopathy. There are a few counts of this clonotype. The antigen remains unidentified. Germline V CDR1 and CDR2: SGHNT, YENEEA. V gave up 0 bases and J gave up 12 bases, with 9 bases separating them. The CDR3 sequence is 13 residues long. Overall study findings and caveats: Ophthalmopathy was distinguished from stable hyperthyroidism by 13 V-J signatures. Progression to ophthalmopathy was predicted a median of approximately 6.4 months early.

The authors took PBMCs from roughly 9.5 ml fresh peripheral blood. There were TCR beta CDR3 regions amplified from RNA transcripts. A first-round RT-PCR of the TCR CDR3 used the HTBI primer set. TCRdb passed the multiplex PCR reads through MiXCR, listing each CDR3 protein once. The table records 490,000 or so distinct CDR3 sequences, approximately 23% of them present only once. This chain joins TRBV11-3 and TRBJ1-6; D unresolved. The sequencing sample was made of blood. This TCR came from a woman in her seventies with Graves' ophthalmopathy. As DNA, the CDR3 is TGTGCCAGCAGCTTAGAGGAGGGAAGACCCCTCCACTTT. Translation gives CASSLEEGRPLHF.